This entry features one T cell receptor beta chain sequence. The antigen remains unidentified. Sequencing was performed with immunoSEQ multiplex PCR; in TCRdb, only in-frame clones are kept and a portion is missing. The data show around 20,000 clones, around 80% seen once. With 1 base removed from V and 0 bases from J, the gap between germline ends came to 11 bases. The germline CDR1 and CDR2 sequences are SGHNT and YENEEA. The CDR3 loop spans 16 amino acids. This sample is part of a study of CD4 T cells in relation to SARS-CoV-2 and coronaviruses. Across the study: PBMCs were cultured with antigen for roughly nine days before TCR beta sequencing. No peptide or an HIV-1 Nef peptide pool served as negative control. General study results and limits: SARS-CoV-2-driven expansion was significantly weaker in crossreactive than monoreactive clones.

The unexposed donors gave CD4+ T cells in about 2011-2019, prior to COVID-19. Isolation of CD4+ T cells took place after less than 13 days in culture. As cell numbers allowed, unexposed-donor CD4+ T cells faced SARS-CoV-2 S/N and four cold-coronavirus spikes. This clonotype was obtained from a human donor in good health. This chain connects TRBV11-3 to TRBJ2-3; D remains ambiguous. The sample comprised CD4+ T cells from PBMCs, cultured in vitro. For the CDR3, the DNA is TGTGCCAGCAGCTTAGGTCGGCGCGAAAGCACAGATACGCAGTATTTT. This codes for CASSLGRRESTDTQYF.